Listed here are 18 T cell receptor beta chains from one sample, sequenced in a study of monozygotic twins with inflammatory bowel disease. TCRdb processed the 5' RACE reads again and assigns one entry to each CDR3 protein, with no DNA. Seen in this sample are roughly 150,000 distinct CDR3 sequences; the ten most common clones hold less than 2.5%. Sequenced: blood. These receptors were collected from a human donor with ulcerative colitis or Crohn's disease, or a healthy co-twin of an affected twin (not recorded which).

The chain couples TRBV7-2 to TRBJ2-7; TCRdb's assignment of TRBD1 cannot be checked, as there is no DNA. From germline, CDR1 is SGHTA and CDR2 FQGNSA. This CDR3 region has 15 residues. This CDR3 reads CASSLGTAFSYEQYF.

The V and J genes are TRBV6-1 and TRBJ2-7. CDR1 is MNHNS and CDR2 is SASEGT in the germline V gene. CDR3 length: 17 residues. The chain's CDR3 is CASSEATRRRTTYEQYF.

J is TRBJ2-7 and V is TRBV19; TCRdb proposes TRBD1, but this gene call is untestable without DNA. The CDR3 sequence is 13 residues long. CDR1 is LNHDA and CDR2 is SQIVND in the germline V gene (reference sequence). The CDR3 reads CASSQDLLYEQYF. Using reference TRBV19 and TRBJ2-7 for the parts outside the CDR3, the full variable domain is DGGITQSPKYLFRKEGQNVTLSCEQNLNHDAMYWYRQDPGQGLRLIYYSQIVNDFQKGDIAEGYSVSREKKESFPLTVTSAQKNPTAFYLCASSQDLLYEQYFGPGTRLTVT.

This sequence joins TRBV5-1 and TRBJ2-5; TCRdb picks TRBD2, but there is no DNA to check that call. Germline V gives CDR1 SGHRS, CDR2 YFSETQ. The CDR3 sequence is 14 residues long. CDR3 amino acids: CASSLAVLVETQYF.

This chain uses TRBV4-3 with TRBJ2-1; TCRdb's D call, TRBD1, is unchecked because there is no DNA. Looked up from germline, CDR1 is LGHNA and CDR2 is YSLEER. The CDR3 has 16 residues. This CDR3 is CASSQDPGQGSDEQFF.

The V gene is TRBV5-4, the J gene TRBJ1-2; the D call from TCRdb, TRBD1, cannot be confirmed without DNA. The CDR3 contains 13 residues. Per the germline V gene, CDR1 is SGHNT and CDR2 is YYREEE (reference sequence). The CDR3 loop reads CASSDRGYYGYTF.

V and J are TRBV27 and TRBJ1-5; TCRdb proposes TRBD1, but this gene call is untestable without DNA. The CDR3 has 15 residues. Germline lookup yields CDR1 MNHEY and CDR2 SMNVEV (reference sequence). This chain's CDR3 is CASSLSRGSYQPQHF.

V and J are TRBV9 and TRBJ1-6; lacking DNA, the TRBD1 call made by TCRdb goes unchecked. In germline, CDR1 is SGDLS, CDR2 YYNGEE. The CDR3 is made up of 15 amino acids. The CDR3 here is CASSVTGARNSPLHF.

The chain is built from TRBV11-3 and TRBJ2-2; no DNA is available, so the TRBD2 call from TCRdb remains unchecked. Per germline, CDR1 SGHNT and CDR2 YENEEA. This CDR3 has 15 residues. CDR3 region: CASSLSGPLTGELFF.

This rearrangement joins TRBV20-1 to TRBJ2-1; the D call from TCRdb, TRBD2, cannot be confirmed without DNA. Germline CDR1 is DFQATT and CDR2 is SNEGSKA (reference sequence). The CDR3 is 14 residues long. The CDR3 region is CSATLTSGYNEQFF.

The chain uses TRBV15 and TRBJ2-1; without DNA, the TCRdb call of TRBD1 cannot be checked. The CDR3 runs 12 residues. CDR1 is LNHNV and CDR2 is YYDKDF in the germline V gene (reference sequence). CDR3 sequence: CATSRDGLSPFF.

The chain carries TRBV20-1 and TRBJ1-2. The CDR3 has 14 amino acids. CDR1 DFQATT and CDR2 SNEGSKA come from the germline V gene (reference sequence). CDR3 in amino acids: CSASEFRSNYGYTF.

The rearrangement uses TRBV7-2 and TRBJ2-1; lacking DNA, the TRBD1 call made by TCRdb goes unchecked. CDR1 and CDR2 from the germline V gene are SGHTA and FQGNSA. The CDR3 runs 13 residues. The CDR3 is CASSLRGAPEQFF.

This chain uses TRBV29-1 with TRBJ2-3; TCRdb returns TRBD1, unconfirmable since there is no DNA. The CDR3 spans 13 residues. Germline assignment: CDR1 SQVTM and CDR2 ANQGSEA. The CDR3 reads CSADQGGTDTQYF.

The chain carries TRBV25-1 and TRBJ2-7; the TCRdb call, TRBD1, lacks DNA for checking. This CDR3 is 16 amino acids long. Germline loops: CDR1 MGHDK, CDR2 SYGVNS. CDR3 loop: CASSDRTGEDFYERYF.

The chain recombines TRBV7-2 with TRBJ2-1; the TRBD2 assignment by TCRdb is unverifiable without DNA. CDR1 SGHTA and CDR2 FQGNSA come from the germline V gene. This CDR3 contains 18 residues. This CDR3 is CASSLAVGLAGHYNEQFF.

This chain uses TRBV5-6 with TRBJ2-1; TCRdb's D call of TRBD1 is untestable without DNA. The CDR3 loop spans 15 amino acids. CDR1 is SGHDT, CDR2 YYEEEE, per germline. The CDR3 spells CASSSRGGTYNEQFF.

This CDR3 reads CASSELGGAGQPQHF. The gene calls are TRBV2 and TRBJ1-5; the TRBD1 assignment by TCRdb is unverifiable without DNA. Germline loops: CDR1 SNHLY, CDR2 FYNNEI. The CDR3 is 15 residues long.